This TCR beta chain was sequenced for a study of technical replicates of blood from several donors. The CDR3 runs 15 residues. Germline loops: CDR1 SGHTA, CDR2 FQGTGA. The trim removed 4 bases at V and 6 bases at J, leaving 7 bases unmatched. TCRdb's copy holds only in-frame clones and misses some; the assay was immunoSEQ multiplex PCR. The sample shows around 53,000 clones, approximately 86% of them seen only once. The source is a human donor in good health. Some clones in this sample may be carry-over from other donors' samples. This sequence joins TRBV7-3 and TRBJ2-2, with TRBD1 identical over 8 bases. Sequenced input: PBMCs. The CDR3 here is CASSSRTGSAGELFF. CDR3 coding DNA: TGTGCCAGCAGCTCGAGGACAGGGTCGGCCGGGGAGCTGTTTTTT.